What follows describes a single T cell receptor beta chain. Its antigen is undetermined. This entry comes from a study of early T cells in non-severe SARS-CoV-2 infection. V lost 2 bases, J lost 6 bases, and 4 bases lay in between. CDR1 MNHEY and CDR2 SVGEGT come from the germline V gene. The CDR3 totals 12 residues. The TCR library protocol attached unique molecular identifiers to the individual cDNA molecules. TCRdb analysed the 5' RACE reads with MiXCR anew, one entry per CDR3 protein. Among under 35,000 distinct CDR3 sequences listed, approximately 6.3% were seen once. Notes on the study in general: Anti-spike CD8 responses were favored in VDJdb matching, and private and CD4 specificities were missed.

Specimen: whole blood. The chain recombines TRBV6-2 or TRBV6-3 with TRBJ2-2, with unresolved D. This receptor was obtained from an adult who was a healthcare worker with PCR-confirmed SARS-CoV-2 infection or an uninfected control (not recorded which). The DNA of the CDR3 is TGTGCCAGCAGTTACGATCCCGGGGAGCTGTTTTTT. It is translated as CASSYDPGELFF.